This entry is about one TCR beta chain. The junction shows a germline mismatch at one end, possibly a read error. These data belong to a study of regulatory T cells in long-lasting Graves disease. Libraries of TCR beta came from iRepertoire HTBI primers plus Arm-PCR of CDR3 regions. TCRdb fed the multiplex PCR reads into MiXCR, producing one record per CDR3 protein. The data show hundreds of thousands of distinct CDR3 sequences, roughly 16% seen once. Time point indicated: newly diagnosed GD, antithyroid drugs for less than 3 months. PBMC-extracted RNA yielded the TCR library. Patients all came to the study from an endocrinology department in Xi'an, China. CDR1 and CDR2 from the germline V gene are MNHEY and SMNVEV (reference sequence). This CDR3 region has 13 residues. This sample also belongs to another study, concerning T cells in Graves' hyperthyroidism and ophthalmopathy. That source reports: Graves' hyperthyroidism was deemed stable given no ophthalmopathy progression within 18 months.

The receptor was derived from a woman aged 25 to 39 with Graves disease. The rearrangement uses TRBV27 and TRBJ1-1, with D hard to call. Sequencing was performed on peripheral blood mononuclear cells (PBMCs), taken at new diagnosis, from a patient treated with antithyroid drugs. CDR3 amino acids: CAGSQRSNTEAFF. CDR3 in DNA: TGTGCCGGCAGCCAAAGGTCGAACACTGAAGCTTTCTTT.